This TCR beta chain is drawn from a study of radiation and T cells in renal cell carcinoma. Study-level information: Nephrectomy followed 15 Gy stereotactic body radiation by 4 weeks. Notes on the study in general: Top tumor clonotypes rose in blood 2 weeks post-radiation, then contracted. Baseline intratumoral clonotype presence is unknown without pretreatment biopsies.

TCRdb's table, derived via immunoSEQ multiplex PCR, lists solely in-frame clones and lacks some. The sample yields about 120,000 clones, around 82% seen once. This CDR3 is built from 14 residues. The germline V and J ends were trimmed by 3 bases and 4 bases, with 11 bases remaining between them. Germline loops: CDR1 ENHRY, CDR2 SYGVKD. As for this clone: The antigen remains undetermined.

The time point is: blood 2 weeks post-SBRT. The treatment denotes: 15 Gy SBRT to primary tumor, nephrectomy 4 weeks later. The patient's renal cell carcinoma had clear cell pathology. This TCR derives from a man aged 50 or older with renal cell carcinoma. Source: blood, taken from a patient whose treatment included radiotherapy and nephrectomy. This rearrangement joins TRBV10-3 to TRBJ2-3; D possibly uses TRBD1 or TRBD2 (7 bases each). CDR3 in DNA: TGTGCCATCAGTGACCCAGGGGGGGCAGATACGCAGTATTTT. It translates to CAISDPGGADTQYF.